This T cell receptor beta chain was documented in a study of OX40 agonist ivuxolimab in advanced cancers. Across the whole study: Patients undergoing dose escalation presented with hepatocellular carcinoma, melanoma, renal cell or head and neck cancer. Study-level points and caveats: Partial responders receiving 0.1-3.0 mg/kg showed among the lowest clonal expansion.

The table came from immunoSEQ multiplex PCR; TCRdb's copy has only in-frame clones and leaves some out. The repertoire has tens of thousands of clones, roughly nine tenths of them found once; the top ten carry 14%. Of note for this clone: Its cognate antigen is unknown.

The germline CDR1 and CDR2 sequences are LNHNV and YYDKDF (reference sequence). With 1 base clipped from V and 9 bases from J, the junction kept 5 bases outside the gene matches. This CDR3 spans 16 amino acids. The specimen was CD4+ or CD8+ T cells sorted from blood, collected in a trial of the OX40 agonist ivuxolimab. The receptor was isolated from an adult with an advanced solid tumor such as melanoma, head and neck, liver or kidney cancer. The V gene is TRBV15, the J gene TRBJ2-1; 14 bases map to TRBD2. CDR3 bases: TGTGCCACCAGCAGAGGAGGGACTAGCGGGAGAAGTGAGCAGTTCTTC. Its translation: CATSRGGTSGRSEQFF.